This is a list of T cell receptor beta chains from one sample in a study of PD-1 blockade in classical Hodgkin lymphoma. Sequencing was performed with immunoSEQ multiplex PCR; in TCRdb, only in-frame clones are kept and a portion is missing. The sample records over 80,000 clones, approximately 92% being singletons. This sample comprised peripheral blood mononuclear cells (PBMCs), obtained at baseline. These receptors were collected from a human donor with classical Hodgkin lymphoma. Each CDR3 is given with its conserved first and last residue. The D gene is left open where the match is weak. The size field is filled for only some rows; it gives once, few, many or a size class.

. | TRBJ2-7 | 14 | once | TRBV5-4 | TGTGCCAGCAGCTCTAACTCTCTCTTCTACGAGCAGTACTTC | CASSSNSLFYEQYF
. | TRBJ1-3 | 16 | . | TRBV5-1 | TGCGCCAGCAGCTTGAGTGGACACCGCTCTGGAAACACCATATATTTT | CASSLSGHRSGNTIYF
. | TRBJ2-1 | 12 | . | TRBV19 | TGTGCCAGTAGTACCCTGTTCAATGAGCAGTTCTTC | CASSTLFNEQFF
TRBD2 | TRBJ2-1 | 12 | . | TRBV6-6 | TGTGCCAGCAGTTACCGGGGGGATGAGCAGTTCTTC | CASSYRGDEQFF
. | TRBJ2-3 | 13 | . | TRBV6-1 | TGTGCCAGCAGTCAACAGAGCACAGATACGCAGTATTTT | CASSQQSTDTQYF
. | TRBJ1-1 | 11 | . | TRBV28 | TGTGCCAGCAGTTTAATTACTGAAGCTTTCTTT | CASSLITEAFF
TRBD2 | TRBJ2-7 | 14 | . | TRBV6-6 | TGTGCCAGCAGTCCAATAGCGGGAGCCTACGAGCAGTACTTC | CASSPIAGAYEQYF
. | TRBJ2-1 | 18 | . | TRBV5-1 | TGCGCCAGCAGCTTGGCCGGTTTTGGGGCCGGGACTGACAATGAGCAGTTCTTC | CASSLAGFGAGTDNEQFF
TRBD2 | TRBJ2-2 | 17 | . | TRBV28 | TGTGCCAGCAGTTTACTAGCGGACCCCCGGAACACCGGGGAGCTGTTTTTT | CASSLLADPRNTGELFF
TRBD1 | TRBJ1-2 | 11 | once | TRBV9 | TGTGCCAGCAGAACAGGGGTCGGCTACACCTTC | CASRTGVGYTF
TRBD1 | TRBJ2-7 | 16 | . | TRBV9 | TGTGCCAGCAGCGTAGGACAGGGGGGTCTCTCCTACGAGCAGTACTTC | CASSVGQGGLSYEQYF
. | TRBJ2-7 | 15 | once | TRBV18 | TGTGCCAGCTCACCACAAGTAGGGAGGACCTACGAGCAGTACTTC | CASSPQVGRTYEQYF
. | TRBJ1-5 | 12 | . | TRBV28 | TGTGCCAGCAGTACGGGTCTCAGGCCCCAGCATTTT | CASSTGLRPQHF
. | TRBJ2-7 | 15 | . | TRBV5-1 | TGCGCCAGCAGCTTGGGAGGTCTTCTCGCCTACGAGCAGTACTTC | CASSLGGLLAYEQYF
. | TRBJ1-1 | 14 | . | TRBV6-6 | TGTGCCAGCAGTTACTACACAGAGAACACTGAAGCTTTCTTT | CASSYYTENTEAFF
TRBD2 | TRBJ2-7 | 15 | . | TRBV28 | TGTGCCAGCAGTGGGGAGCCAGCGGGAGTGAGCGAGCAGTACTTC | CASSGEPAGVSEQYF
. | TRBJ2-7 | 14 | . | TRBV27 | TGTGCCAGCAGCTTCGAGGACAGTACCTACGAGCAGTACTTC | CASSFEDSTYEQYF
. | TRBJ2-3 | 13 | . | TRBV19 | TGTGCCAGTAGCAGAGAGAGCACAGATACGCAGTATTTT | CASSRESTDTQYF
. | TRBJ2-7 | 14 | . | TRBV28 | TGTGCCAGCACCACACGTCCAGAAACCTACGAGCAGTACTTC | CASTTRPETYEQYF
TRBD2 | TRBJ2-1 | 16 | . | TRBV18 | TGTGCCAGCTCACCTCCAGGACTAGCGGGAAACAATGAGCAGTTCTTC | CASSPPGLAGNNEQFF
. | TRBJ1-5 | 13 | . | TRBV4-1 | TGCGCCAGCAGCCGCAATAAAAATCAGCCCCAGCATTTT | CASSRNKNQPQHF
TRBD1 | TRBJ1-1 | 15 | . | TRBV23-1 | TGCGCCAGCAGTCAAGGAGGGGGCATGAACACTGAAGCTTTCTTT | CASSQGGGMNTEAFF
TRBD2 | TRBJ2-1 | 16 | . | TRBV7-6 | TGTGCCAGCGGGGGACTAGCGGGAGGAACCTACAATGAGCAGTTCTTC | CASGGLAGGTYNEQFF
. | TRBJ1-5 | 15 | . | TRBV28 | TGTGGTTCGGGCCTCCGCGGGTATAGCAATCAGCCCCAGCATTTT | CGSGLRGYSNQPQHF
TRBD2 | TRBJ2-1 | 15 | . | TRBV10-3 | TGTGCCATCAGTGAGAGCGGGAGTCAAGGCAATGAGCAGTTCTTC | CAISESGSQGNEQFF
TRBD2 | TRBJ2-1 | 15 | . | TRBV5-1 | TGCGCCAGCAGCTTGATGGCGGGAGCCAACAATGAGCAGTTCTTC | CASSLMAGANNEQFF
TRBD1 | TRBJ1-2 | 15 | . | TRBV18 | TGTGCCAGCTCACCCGGGAGTACGGGACAGCAAGGCTACACCTTC | CASSPGSTGQQGYTF
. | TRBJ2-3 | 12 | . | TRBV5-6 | TGTGCCAGCAGCTGGACTGGAGATACGCAGTATTTT | CASSWTGDTQYF
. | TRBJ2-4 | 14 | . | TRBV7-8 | TGTGCCAGCAGCTTAGCGAAGACAGCAAACATTCAGTACTTC | CASSLAKTANIQYF
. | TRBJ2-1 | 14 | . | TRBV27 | TGTGCCAGCAGTTTACAAAGAATTGGAAATGAGCAGTTCTTC | CASSLQRIGNEQFF
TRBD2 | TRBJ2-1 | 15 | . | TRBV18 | TGTGCCAGCTCTCAAGGACTAGGAGCAGACAATGAGCAGTTCTTC | CASSQGLGADNEQFF
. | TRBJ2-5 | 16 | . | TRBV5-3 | TGTGCCAGAAGCTTGTCCGGATCCGCCATACGAGAGACCCAGTACTTC | CARSLSGSAIRETQYF
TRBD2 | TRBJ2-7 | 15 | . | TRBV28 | TGTGCCAGCAGTCCGTCGCCTAGCGGGAGAGGGGAGCAGTACTTC | CASSPSPSGRGEQYF
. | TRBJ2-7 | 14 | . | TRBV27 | TGTGCCAGCAGAATCCCGGGGGACCGAAGGGAGCAGTACTTC | CASRIPGDRREQYF
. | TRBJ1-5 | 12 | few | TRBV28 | TGTGCCAGCAGTCCATTGAATCAGCCCCAGCATTTT | CASSPLNQPQHF
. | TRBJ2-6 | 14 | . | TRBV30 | TGTGCCTGGAGTTCGGGTCCTGGGGCCAACGTCCTGACTTTC | CAWSSGPGANVLTF
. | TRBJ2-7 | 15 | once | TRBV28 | TGTGCCAGCAACTTACAGGGTTTTTACTCCTACGAGCAGTACTTC | CASNLQGFYSYEQYF